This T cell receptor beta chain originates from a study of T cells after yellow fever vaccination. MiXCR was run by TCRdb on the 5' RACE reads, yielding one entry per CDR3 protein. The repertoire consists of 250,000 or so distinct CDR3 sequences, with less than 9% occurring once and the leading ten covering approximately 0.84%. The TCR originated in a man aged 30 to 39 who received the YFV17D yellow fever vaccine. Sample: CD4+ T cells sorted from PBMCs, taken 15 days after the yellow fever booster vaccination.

The CDR3 region has the DNA TGTGCCAGCAGGGAGGGGGCGAGCTATGGCTACACCTTC. This gives the protein CASREGASYGYTF. The chain uses TRBV6-4 and TRBJ1-2; TRBD1 aligns across 7 bases. CDR1 is MRHNA, CDR2 SNTAGT, per germline. The CDR3 contains 13 residues. J lost 4 bases, V lost 6 bases, and 5 bases had no gene match.